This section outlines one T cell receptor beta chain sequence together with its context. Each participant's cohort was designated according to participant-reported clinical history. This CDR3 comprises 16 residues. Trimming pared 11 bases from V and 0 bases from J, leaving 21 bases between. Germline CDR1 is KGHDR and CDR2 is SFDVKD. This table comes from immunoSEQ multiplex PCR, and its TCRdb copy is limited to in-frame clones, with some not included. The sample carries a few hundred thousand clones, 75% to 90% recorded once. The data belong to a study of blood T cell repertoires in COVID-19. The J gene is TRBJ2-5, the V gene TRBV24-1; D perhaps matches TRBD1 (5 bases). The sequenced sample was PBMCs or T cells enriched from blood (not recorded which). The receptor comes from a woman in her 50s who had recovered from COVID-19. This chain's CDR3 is CAISLGPDTYQETQYF. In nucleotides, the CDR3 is TGTGCCATATCGCTGGGGCCGGACACGTACCAAGAGACCCAGTACTTC.